These T cell receptor beta chains were read from a single sample in a study of blood T cell repertoires in COVID-19. Profiled with immunoSEQ multiplex PCR; TCRdb holds only in-frame clones, not every one. The table has over 30,000 clones, about nine tenths seen once. The sequencing input was peripheral blood. The receptors stem from a woman of 80 years or more with active or convalescent COVID-19. CDR3s include the opening cysteine and the closing phenylalanine or tryptophan. A D gene is named only where the DNA matches it firmly. The size of a clone is reported for some rows only, either as once, few or many, or as a class for expanded clones.

v_call	j_call	clone_size	d_call	cdr3_nt	cdr3_aa
TRBV10-3	TRBJ1-2	NA	NA	TGTGCCATCAGTGAGGCGGGGCTCTATGGCTACACCTTC	CAISEAGLYGYTF
TRBV24-1	TRBJ1-2	NA	NA	TGTGCCACCAGTGATTCCCAGTATGGCTACACCTTC	CATSDSQYGYTF
TRBV24-1	TRBJ1-2	NA	NA	TGTGCCACCAGTGATTTTCCAGGAATGCAGGGCTACACCTTC	CATSDFPGMQGYTF
TRBV20-1	TRBJ1-6	NA	NA	TGCAGTGCTAGTTTTTCCGGGGATCGTAATTCACCCCTCCACTTT	CSASFSGDRNSPLHF
TRBV11-2	TRBJ2-7	NA	NA	TGTGCCAGCAGGAAGGGGATCTACGAGCAGTACTTC	CASRKGIYEQYF
TRBV10-3	TRBJ2-3	once	NA	TGTGCCACCCGGGACAACGCTGGCACAGATACGCAGTATTTT	CATRDNAGTDTQYF
TRBV3-1/TRBV3-2	TRBJ1-6	NA	NA	TGTGCCAGCAGCCAAGAGGTGGGGGGACCTTATAATTCACCCCTCCACTTT	CASSQEVGGPYNSPLHF
TRBV11-2	TRBJ2-3	NA	NA	TGTGCCAGCAGCTCGACTCCGACTAGGAATACGCAGTATTTT	CASSSTPTRNTQYF
TRBV2	TRBJ2-7	NA	TRBD1	TGTGCCAGCAGTCCCGACAGGGGACGGTACGAGCAGTACTTC	CASSPDRGRYEQYF
TRBV6-2/TRBV6-3	TRBJ1-1	NA	NA	TGTGCCAGCAGCCTTACAGGCCTGAACACTGAAGCTTTCTTT	CASSLTGLNTEAFF
TRBV20-1	TRBJ2-1	NA	TRBD2	TGCAGTGCTAGTAGACTAGCGGGGCACAATGAGCAGTTCTTC	CSASRLAGHNEQFF
TRBV5-6	TRBJ1-2	NA	TRBD1	TGTGCCAGCAGCGGCCGGGACAGGGGGCGGGGGCCCTATGGCTACACCTTC	CASSGRDRGRGPYGYTF
TRBV11-2	TRBJ2-7	once	TRBD1	TGTGCCAGCAGCCCGTTTGAGGGACAGAACTACGAGCAGTACTTC	CASSPFEGQNYEQYF
TRBV5-6	TRBJ1-2	NA	NA	TGTGCCAGCAGCTTGGCCCCAGGCGGGGCGAACTATGGCTACACCTTC	CASSLAPGGANYGYTF
TRBV27	TRBJ1-1	few	NA	TGTGCCAGCAGTTTACGCGGTGGCGGCACTGAAGCTTTCTTT	CASSLRGGGTEAFF
TRBV6-5	TRBJ2-7	NA	TRBD2	TGTGCCAGCAGTTACCGAAGACTAGCGGGGAGCTACGAGCAGTACTTC	CASSYRRLAGSYEQYF
TRBV29-1	TRBJ1-2	NA	TRBD1	TGCAGCGTGGCACAGGGGGCGGGCGGCTACACCTTC	CSVAQGAGGYTF
TRBV5-1	TRBJ2-2	NA	TRBD1	TGCGCCAGCAGCGAAGGGACAGCAACCGGGGAGCTGTTTTTT	CASSEGTATGELFF
TRBV3-1/TRBV3-2	TRBJ2-1	NA	TRBD2	TGTGCCAGCAGTCGTAGCGGGAGCTCCTACAATGAGCAGTTCTTC	CASSRSGSSYNEQFF
TRBV9	TRBJ2-1	NA	TRBD2	TGTGCCAGCAGCGAACGTAGCGGGGGGGCCAATGAGCAGTTCTTC	CASSERSGGANEQFF
TRBV3-1/TRBV3-2	TRBJ1-2	NA	NA	TGTGCCAGCAGCCAATTGGCAGGGGATGGCTACACCTTC	CASSQLAGDGYTF
TRBV7-2	TRBJ1-1	NA	NA	TGTGCCAGCAGCCGCGGCCAGAACACTGAAGCTTTCTTT	CASSRGQNTEAFF
TRBV5-4	TRBJ1-1	once	NA	TGTGCCAGCAGCTCCACAGGGTTCAACACTGAAGCTTTCTTT	CASSSTGFNTEAFF
TRBV18	TRBJ2-7	NA	NA	TGTGCCAGCTCACCAAGTCCGAGGAGAACCTACGAGCAGTACTTC	CASSPSPRRTYEQYF
TRBV5-6	TRBJ1-2	NA	TRBD1	TGTGCCAGCAGCTCACGGGACAGACTTCATGGCTACACCTTC	CASSSRDRLHGYTF
TRBV4-2	TRBJ2-3	NA	NA	TGTGCCAGCAGCCACGGGGGTAGCACAGATACGCAGTATTTT	CASSHGGSTDTQYF
TRBV6-1	TRBJ1-2	NA	NA	TGTGCCAGCAGTGAAGTTCAGGCCAACTATGGCTACACCTTC	CASSEVQANYGYTF
TRBV18	TRBJ1-1	NA	NA	TGTGCCAGCTCCTTGAGGGAAGAATGGACTTTCTTT	CASSLREEWTFF
TRBV4-2	TRBJ2-1	NA	NA	TGTGCCAGCAGCCAAGACCCGGACTTCAACAATGAGCAGTTCTTC	CASSQDPDFNNEQFF
TRBV5-6	TRBJ1-2	NA	TRBD1	TGTGCCAGCAGCCTCTCAGGGGGATCCTATGGCTACACCTTC	CASSLSGGSYGYTF
TRBV18	TRBJ2-6	NA	NA	TGTGCCAGCTCACCACCGACTGGTGGGGCCAACGTCCTGACTTTC	CASSPPTGGANVLTF